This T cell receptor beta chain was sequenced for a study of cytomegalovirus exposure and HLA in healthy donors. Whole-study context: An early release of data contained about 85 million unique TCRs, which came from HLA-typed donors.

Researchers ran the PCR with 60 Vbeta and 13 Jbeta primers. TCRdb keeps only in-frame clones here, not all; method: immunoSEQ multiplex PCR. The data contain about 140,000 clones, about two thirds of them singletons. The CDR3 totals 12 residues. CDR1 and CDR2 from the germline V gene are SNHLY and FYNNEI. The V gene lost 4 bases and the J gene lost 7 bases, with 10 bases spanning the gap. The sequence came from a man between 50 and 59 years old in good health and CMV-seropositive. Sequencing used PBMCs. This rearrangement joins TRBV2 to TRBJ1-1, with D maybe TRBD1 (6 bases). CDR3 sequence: CASSGQAVEAFF. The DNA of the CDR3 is TGTGCCAGCAGTGGACAGGCGGTTGAAGCTTTCTTT.